The TCR beta chain under discussion was sequenced for a study of control samples from healthy donors and cancer patients. Germline loops: CDR1 MNHEY, CDR2 SVGEGT. This CDR3 region has 16 residues. Unmatched junction bases numbered 7, after V lost 0 bases and J lost 4 bases. Sequencing used immunoSEQ multiplex PCR; TCRdb keeps in-frame clones, though not all of them. Of under 60,000 clones in the sample, roughly 94% were seen once. This receptor was taken from a man aged 25 to 40 in good health. V is TRBV6-2 or TRBV6-3 and J is TRBJ2-7, with 9 bases matching TRBD1. The sample taken for sequencing was blood. The CDR3: CASSYSLGQGVYEQYF. In nucleotides, the CDR3 is TGTGCCAGCAGTTACTCGTTGGGACAGGGTGTGTACGAGCAGTACTTC.